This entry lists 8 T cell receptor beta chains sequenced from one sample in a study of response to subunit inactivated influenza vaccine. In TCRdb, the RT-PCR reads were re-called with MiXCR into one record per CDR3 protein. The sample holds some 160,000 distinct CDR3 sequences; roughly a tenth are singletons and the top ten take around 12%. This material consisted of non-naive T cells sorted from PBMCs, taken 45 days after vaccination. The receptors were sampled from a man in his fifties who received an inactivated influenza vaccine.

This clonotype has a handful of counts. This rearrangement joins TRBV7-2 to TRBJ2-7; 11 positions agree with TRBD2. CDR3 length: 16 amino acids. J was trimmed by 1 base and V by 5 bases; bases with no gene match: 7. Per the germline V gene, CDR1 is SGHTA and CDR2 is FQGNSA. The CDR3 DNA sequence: TGTGCCAGCAGCCTAGGGGGACTAGCGGTTTCCTACGAGCAGTACTTC. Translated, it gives CASSLGGLAVSYEQYF. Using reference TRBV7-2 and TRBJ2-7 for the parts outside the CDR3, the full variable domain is GAGVSQSPSNKVTEKGKDVELRCDPISGHTALYWYRQSLGQGLEFLIYFQGNSAPDKSGLPSDRFSAERTGGSVSTLTIQRTQQEDSAVYLCASSLGGLAVSYEQYFGPGTRLTVT.

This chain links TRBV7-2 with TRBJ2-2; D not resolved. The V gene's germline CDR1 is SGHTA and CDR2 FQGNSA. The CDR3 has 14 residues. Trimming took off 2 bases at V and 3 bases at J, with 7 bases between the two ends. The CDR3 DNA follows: TGTGCCAGCAGCTTATCCTGGGACACCGGGGAGCTGTTTTTT. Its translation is CASSLSWDTGELFF.

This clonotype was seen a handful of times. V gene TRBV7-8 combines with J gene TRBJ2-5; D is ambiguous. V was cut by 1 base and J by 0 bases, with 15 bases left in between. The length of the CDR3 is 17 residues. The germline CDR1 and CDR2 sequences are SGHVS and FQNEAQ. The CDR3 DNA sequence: TGTGCCAGCAGCTTAGGTCTGACCTCAAAACACCAAGAGACCCAGTACTTC. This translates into CASSLGLTSKHQETQYF.

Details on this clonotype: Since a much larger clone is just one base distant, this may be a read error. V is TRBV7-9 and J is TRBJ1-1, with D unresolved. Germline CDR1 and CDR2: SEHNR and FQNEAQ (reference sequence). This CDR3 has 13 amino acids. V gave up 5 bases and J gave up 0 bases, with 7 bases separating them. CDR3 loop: CASSTVLNTEAFF. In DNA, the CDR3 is TGTGCCAGCAGCACCGTGTTGAACACTGAAGCTTTCTTT.

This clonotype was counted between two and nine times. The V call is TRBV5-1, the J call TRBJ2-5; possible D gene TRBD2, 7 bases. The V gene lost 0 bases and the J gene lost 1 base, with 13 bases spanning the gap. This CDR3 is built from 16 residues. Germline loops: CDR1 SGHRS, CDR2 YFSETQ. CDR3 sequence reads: CASSLEGGVFQETQYF. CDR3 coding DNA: TGCGCCAGCAGCTTGGAGGGGGGGGTTTTCCAAGAGACCCAGTACTTC.

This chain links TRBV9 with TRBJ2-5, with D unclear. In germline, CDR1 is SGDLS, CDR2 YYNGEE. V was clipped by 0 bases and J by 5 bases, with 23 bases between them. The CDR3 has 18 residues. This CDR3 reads CASSVGVHGTVHGETQYF. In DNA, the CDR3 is TGTGCCAGCAGCGTAGGGGTCCATGGTACCGTGCATGGCGAGACCCAGTACTTC. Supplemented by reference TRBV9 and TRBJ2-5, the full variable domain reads DSGVTQTPKHLITATGQRVTLRCSPRSGDLSVYWYQQSLDQGLQFLIQYYNGEERAKGNILERFSAQQFPDLHSELNLSSLELGDSALYFCASSVGVHGTVHGETQYFGPGTRLLVL.

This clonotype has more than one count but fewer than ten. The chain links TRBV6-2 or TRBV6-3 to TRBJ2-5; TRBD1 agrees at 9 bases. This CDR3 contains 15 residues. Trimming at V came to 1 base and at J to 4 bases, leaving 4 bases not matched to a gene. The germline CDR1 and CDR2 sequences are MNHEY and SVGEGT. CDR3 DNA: TGTGCCAGCAGTTACTGGACAGGGGTAGGAGAGACCCAGTACTTC. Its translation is CASSYWTGVGETQYF.

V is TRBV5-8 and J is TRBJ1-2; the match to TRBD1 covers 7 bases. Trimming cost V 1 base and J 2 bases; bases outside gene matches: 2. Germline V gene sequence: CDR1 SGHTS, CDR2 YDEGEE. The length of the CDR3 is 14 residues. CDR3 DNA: TGTGCCAGCAGCTTGTGGGACAGAAACTATGGCTACACCTTC. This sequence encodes CASSLWDRNYGYTF.